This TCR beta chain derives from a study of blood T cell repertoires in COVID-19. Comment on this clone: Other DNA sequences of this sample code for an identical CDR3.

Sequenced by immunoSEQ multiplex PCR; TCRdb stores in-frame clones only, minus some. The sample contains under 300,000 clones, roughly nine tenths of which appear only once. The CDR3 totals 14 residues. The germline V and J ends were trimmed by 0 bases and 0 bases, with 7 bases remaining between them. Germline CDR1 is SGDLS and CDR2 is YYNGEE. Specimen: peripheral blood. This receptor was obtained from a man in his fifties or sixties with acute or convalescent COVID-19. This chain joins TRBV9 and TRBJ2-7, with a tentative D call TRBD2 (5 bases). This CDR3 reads CASSVVGSSYEQYF. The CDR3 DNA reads TGTGCCAGCAGCGTAGTAGGGAGCTCCTACGAGCAGTACTTC.